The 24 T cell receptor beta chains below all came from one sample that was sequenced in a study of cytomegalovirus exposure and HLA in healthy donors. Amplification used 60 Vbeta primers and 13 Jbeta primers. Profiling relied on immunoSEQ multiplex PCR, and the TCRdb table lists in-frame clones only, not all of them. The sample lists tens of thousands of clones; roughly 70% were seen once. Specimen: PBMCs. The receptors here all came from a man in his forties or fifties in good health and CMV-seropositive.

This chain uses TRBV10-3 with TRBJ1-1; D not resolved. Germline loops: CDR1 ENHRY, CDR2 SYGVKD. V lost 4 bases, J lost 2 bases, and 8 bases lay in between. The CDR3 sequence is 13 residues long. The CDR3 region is CAISGRRNTEAFF. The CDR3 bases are TGTGCCATCAGTGGTAGGAGAAACACTGAAGCTTTCTTT.

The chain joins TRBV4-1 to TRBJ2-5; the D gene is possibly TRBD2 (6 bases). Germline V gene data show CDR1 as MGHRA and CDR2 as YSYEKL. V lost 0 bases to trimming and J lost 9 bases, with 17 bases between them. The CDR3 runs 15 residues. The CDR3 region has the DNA TGCGCCAGCAGCCAAGATAGTGGAGGGGTTGGGGCCCAGTACTTC. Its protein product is CASSQDSGGVGAQYF.

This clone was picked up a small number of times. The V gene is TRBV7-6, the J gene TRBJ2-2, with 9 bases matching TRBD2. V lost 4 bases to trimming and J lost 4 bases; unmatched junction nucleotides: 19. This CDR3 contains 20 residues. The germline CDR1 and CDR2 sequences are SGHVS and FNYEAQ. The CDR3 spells CASSSTPVGLAKVTTGELFF. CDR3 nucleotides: TGTGCCAGCAGCTCCACGCCGGTCGGACTAGCGAAAGTTACCACCGGGGAGCTGTTTTTT.

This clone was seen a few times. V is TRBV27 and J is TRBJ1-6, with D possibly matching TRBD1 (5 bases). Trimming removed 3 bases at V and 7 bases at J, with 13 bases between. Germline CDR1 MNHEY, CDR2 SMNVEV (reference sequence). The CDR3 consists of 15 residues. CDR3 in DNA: TGTGCCAGCAGTTTGAAAGGACACTCCAATTCACCCCTCCACTTT. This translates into CASSLKGHSNSPLHF.

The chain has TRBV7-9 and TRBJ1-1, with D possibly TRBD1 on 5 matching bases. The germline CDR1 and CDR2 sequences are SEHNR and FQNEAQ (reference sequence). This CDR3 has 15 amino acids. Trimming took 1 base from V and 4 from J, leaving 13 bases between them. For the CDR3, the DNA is TGTGCCAGCAGCTTAGTTTCAGGGTCGATCACTGAAGCTTTCTTT. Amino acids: CASSLVSGSITEAFF.

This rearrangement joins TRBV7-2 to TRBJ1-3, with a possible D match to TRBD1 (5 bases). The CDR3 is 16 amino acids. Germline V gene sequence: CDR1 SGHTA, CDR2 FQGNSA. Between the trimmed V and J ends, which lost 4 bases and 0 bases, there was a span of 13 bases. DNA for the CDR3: TGTGCCAGCAGCTCAGTCGGGGGACTCTCTGGAAACACCATATATTTT. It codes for CASSSVGGLSGNTIYF.

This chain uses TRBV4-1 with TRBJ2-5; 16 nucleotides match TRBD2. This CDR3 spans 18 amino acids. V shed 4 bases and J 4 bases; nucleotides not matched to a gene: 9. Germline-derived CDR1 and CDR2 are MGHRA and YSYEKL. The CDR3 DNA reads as TGCGCCAGCAGCCCCTATGGGACTAGCGGGGGGGCCGGAGAGACCCAGTACTTC. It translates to CASSPYGTSGGAGETQYF.

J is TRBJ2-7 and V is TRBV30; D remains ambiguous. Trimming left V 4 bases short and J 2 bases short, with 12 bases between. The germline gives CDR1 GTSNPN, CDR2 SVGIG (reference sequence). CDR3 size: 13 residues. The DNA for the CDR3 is TGTGCCTGGACAGGTCTCGGAACCTACGAGCAGTACTTC. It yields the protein CAWTGLGTYEQYF.

CDR3 DNA: TGTGCCAGCTCACCCAGGTCACTAGCGGGTCTCCAAGAGACCCAGTACTTC. Translation: CASSPRSLAGLQETQYF. The genes are TRBV18 and TRBJ2-5; the match to TRBD2 covers 9 bases. J lost 1 base, V lost 3 bases, and 9 bases had no gene match. The CDR3 is made up of 17 amino acids. Looked up from germline, CDR1 is KGHSH and CDR2 is LQKENI. The variable domain in full, with the rest retrieved from reference TRBV18 and TRBJ2-5, is NAGVMQNPRHLVRRRGQEARLRCSPMKGHSHVYWYRQLPEEGLKFMVYLQKENIIDESGMPKERFSAEFPKEGPSILRIQQVVRGDSAAYFCASSPRSLAGLQETQYFGPGTRLLVL.

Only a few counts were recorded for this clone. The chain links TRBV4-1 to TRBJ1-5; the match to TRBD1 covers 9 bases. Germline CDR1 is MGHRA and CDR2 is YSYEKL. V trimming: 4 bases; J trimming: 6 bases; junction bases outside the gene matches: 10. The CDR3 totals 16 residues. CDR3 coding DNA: TGCGCCAGCAGCCCATCGGACAGGGGTGGGGGTCAGCCCCAGCATTTT. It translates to CASSPSDRGGGQPQHF.

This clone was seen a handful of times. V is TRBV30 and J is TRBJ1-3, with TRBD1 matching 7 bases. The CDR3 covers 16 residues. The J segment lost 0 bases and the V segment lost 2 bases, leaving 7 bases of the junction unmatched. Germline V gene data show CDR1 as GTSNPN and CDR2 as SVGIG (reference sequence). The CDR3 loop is CAWSIRQGSSGNTIYF. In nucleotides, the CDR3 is TGTGCCTGGAGTATTAGACAGGGATCCTCTGGAAACACCATATATTTT.

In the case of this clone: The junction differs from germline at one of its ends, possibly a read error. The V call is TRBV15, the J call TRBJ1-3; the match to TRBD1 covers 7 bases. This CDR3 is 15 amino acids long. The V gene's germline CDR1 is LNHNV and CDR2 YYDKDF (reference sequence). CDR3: CATSSRQGPGNIIYF. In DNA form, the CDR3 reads TGTGCCACCAGCTCCCGACAGGGCCCTGGAAACATCATATATTTT.

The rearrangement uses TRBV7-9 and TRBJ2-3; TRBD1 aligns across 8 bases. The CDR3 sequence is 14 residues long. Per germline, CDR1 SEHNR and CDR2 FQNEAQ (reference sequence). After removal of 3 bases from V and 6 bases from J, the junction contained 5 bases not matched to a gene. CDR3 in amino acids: CASSFDRGGDTQYF. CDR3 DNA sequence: TGTGCCAGCAGCTTCGACAGGGGTGGGGATACGCAGTATTTT.

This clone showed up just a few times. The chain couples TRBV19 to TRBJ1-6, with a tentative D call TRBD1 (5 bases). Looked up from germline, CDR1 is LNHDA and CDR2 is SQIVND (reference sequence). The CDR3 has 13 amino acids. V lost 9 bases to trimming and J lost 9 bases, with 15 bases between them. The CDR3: CASTALGGSPLHF. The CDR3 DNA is TGTGCCAGCACGGCCCTCGGGGGTTCACCCCTCCACTTT.

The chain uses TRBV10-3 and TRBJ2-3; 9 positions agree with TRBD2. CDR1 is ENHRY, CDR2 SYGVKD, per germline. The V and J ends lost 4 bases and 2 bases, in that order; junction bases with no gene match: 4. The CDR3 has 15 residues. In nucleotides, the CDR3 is TGTGCCATCAGTGGGGCTAGCGGGATCACAGATACGCAGTATTTT. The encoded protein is CAISGASGITDTQYF.

CDR3 bases: TGTGCCAGCAGCGGGAGGCTGACGAATGAAAAACTGTTTTTT. Protein: CASSGRLTNEKLFF. This chain links TRBV27 with TRBJ1-4; D not resolved. Germline values: CDR1 MNHEY, CDR2 SMNVEV (reference sequence). The CDR3 runs to 14 residues. Trimming pared 6 bases from V and 5 bases from J, leaving 13 bases between.

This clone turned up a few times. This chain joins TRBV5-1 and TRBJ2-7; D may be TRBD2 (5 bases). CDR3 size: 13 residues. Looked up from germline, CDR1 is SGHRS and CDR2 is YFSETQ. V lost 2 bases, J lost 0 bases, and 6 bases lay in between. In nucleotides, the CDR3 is TGCGCCAGCAGCTTTGGGAGCTCCTACGAGCAGTACTTC. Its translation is CASSFGSSYEQYF.

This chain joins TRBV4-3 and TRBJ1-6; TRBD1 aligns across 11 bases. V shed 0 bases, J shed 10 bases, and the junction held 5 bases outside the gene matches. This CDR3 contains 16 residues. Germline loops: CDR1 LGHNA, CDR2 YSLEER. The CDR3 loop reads CASSQDWDRGKSPLHF. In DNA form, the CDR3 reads TGCGCCAGCAGCCAAGATTGGGACAGGGGGAAGTCACCCCTCCACTTT.

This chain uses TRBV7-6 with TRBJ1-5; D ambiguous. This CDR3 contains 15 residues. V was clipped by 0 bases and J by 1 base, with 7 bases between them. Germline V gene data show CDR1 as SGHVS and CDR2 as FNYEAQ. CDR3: CASSLAGGSNQPQHF. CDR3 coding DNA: TGTGCCAGCAGCTTAGCCGGAGGGAGCAATCAGCCCCAGCATTTT. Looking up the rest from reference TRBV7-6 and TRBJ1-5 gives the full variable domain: GAGVSQSPRYKVTKRGQDVALRCDPISGHVSLYWYRQALGQGPEFLTYFNYEAQQDKSGLPNDRFSAERPEGSISTLTIQRTEQRDSAMYRCASSLAGGSNQPQHFGDGTRLSIL.

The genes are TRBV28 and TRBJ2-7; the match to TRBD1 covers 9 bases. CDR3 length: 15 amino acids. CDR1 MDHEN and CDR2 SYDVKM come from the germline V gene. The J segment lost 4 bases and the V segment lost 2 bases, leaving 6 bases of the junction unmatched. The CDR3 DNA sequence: TGTGCCAGCAGTTTAGCCGGACAGGGGCTGTACGAGCAGTACTTC. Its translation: CASSLAGQGLYEQYF.

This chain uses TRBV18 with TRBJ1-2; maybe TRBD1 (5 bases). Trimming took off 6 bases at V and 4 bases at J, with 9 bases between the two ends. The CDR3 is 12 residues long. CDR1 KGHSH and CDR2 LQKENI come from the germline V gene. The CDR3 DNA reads TGTGCCAGCTCGGTACAGGTCTATGGCTACACCTTC. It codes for CASSVQVYGYTF.

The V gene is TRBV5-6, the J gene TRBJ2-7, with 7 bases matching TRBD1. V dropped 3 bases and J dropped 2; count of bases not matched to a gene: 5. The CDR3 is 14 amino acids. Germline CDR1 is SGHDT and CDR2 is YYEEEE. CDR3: CASSYDRVPYEQYF. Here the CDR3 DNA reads TGTGCCAGCAGCTATGACAGGGTACCCTACGAGCAGTACTTC.

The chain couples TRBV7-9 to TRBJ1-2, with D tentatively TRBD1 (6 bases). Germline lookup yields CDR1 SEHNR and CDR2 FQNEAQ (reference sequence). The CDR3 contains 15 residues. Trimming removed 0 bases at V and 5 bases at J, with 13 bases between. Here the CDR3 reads CASSLAAGAKYGYTF. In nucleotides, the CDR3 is TGTGCCAGCAGCTTAGCCGCAGGGGCCAAGTATGGCTACACCTTC.

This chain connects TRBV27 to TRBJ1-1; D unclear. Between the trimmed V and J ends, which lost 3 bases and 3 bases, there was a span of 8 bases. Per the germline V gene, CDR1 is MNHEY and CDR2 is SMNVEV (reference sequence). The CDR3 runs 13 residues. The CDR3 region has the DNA TGTGCCAGCAGTTTTTCACTAGACACTGAAGCTTTCTTT. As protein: CASSFSLDTEAFF.